This is a list of T cell receptor beta chains from one sample in a study of PD-1 blockade in classical Hodgkin lymphoma. The assay was immunoSEQ multiplex PCR, and TCRdb's table has in-frame clones only and misses some. The sample includes tens of thousands of clones, approximately 90% of them seen just once. The sequencing sample was made of CD4+ T cells from blood. These receptor sequences come from a human donor with classical Hodgkin lymphoma. Each CDR3 is given with its conserved first and last residue. D genes are given only for firm matches. The size field is filled for only some rows; it gives once, few, many or a size class.

size	V	J	D	DNA	CDR3
-	TRBV5-5	TRBJ1-2	TRBD1	TGTGCCAGCAGCTTGACAGGGGGCATGGACTATGGCTACACCTTC	CASSLTGGMDYGYTF
-	TRBV18	TRBJ1-5	TRBD1	TGTGCCAGCTCTGCAGGGGGTTCGGATCAGCCCCAGCATTTT	CASSAGGSDQPQHF
-	TRBV5-1	TRBJ2-1	TRBD2	TGCGCCAGCAGCTTGGGCGGGAGACCCGTTGATGAGCAGTTCTTC	CASSLGGRPVDEQFF
-	TRBV7-2	TRBJ2-7	-	TGTGCCAGCAGCTTAGTCTCCGGCGGATTTGAGGGGGAGCAGTACTTC	CASSLVSGGFEGEQYF
-	TRBV6-1	TRBJ1-2	-	TGTGCCAGCAGTGAGGGGGCAATTAATCCGGGACGGCAGTCGACCTTC	CASSEGAINPGRQSTF
-	TRBV5-5	TRBJ1-4	-	TGTGCCAGCCGTGCAACGGTGGGTAATGAAAAACTGTTTTTT	CASRATVGNEKLFF
-	TRBV27	TRBJ1-5	-	TGTGCCAGCAGCCTAGTGGGTCAGCCCCAGCATTTT	CASSLVGQPQHF
-	TRBV21-1	TRBJ1-1	-	TGTGCCAGCAGCAAAACCCCGGTACACGGGAACACTGAAGCTTTCTTT	CASSKTPVHGNTEAFF
-	TRBV6-5	TRBJ2-6	-	TGTGCCAGCAGTTACAGGCAGAAAGGGGCCAACGTCCTGACTTTC	CASSYRQKGANVLTF
-	TRBV6-1	TRBJ1-5	TRBD1	TGTGCCAGCAGGGAGACAGGGGGGATGTGGCAGCCCCAGCATTTT	CASRETGGMWQPQHF
-	TRBV27	TRBJ1-2	-	TGTGCCAGCAGTTTTGACCATCGAGACGGCTACACCTTC	CASSFDHRDGYTF
few	TRBV4-1	TRBJ1-1	-	TGCGCCAGCAGCCTCGGGACGGGAGCTTTCTTT	CASSLGTGAFF
-	TRBV18	TRBJ1-3	TRBD1	TGTGCCAGCTTCAAGGGACAGCTTGGAAACACCATATATTTT	CASFKGQLGNTIYF
-	TRBV19	TRBJ2-3	-	TGTGCCAGTAGTCTCACAGATACGCAGTATTTT	CASSLTDTQYF
-	TRBV5-8	TRBJ1-5	-	TGTGCCAGCAGCTTCGCGCAGGGCCAACAGCCCCAGCATTTT	CASSFAQGQQPQHF
once	TRBV6-5	TRBJ1-1	-	TGTGCCAGCAGGGGGCTGGAAGAGGCTTTCTTT	CASRGLEEAFF
-	TRBV2	TRBJ2-7	TRBD2	TGTGCCAGCAGTGAATTAAGGTCGGCTAGCGGGAGCTACGAGCAGTACTTC	CASSELRSASGSYEQYF
-	TRBV30	TRBJ2-7	-	TGTGCCTGGAGGAAGAGCCTCTTCTCCTACGAGCAGTACTTC	CAWRKSLFSYEQYF
-	TRBV10-3	TRBJ1-5	TRBD1	TGTGCCATCAGCCAGGGACAGCAGAATCAGCCCCAGCATTTT	CAISQGQQNQPQHF
-	TRBV10-2	TRBJ1-5	-	TGCGCCAGCAAAGGGTATAGCAATCAGCCCCAGCATTTT	CASKGYSNQPQHF
-	TRBV5-6	TRBJ2-7	-	TGTGCCAGCGCTCGAAGGTCCTCCTACGAGCAGTACTTC	CASARRSSYEQYF
-	TRBV27	TRBJ2-1	TRBD2	TGTGCCAGCAGTTCCCTATTGATAGCGGGGAGCTCCTACAATGAGCAGTTCTTC	CASSSLLIAGSSYNEQFF
few	TRBV2	TRBJ2-7	-	TGTGCCAGCACCGAGCCGGGACGGAGGACCTTCGAGCAGTACTTC	CASTEPGRRTFEQYF